The clone carrying this TCR beta chain was seen more than once but under ten times. Its matching antigen is unknown. V lost 4 bases and J lost 5; bases outside the gene matches: 2. The CDR3 is made up of 13 amino acids. Germline V gene data show CDR1 as LNHDA and CDR2 as SQIVND (reference sequence). All sequencing subjects had displayed CD8+CD57+ cell expansion on flow cytometry. The patients all had a severe acquired aplastic anemia diagnosis. At blood sampling, none of the patients had yet received therapy. These data are taken from a study of CD8+CD57+ T cells in acquired aplastic anemia. Whole-study context: DNA from sorted CD4+ and CD8+ cells averaged 3.2 ug.

Researchers used genomic DNA as the template to profile TCR beta VDJ and CDR3. TCRdb passed the reads through MiXCR, listing each CDR3 protein once. Here the sample spans 200,000 to 300,000 distinct CDR3 sequences, 82% being singletons. Study results and caveats: Patients and controls shared 25 to 30 CD8+ CDR3 sequences, which appeared highly expressed in patients and within their immunodominant clones.

This sequence originates from a human donor with aplastic anemia. This sequence joins TRBV19 and TRBJ1-5, with 7 nucleotides matching TRBD1. Input material: sorted CD4+, CD8+, or CD8+CD57+ T cells (not recorded which) from PBMCs. CDR3 DNA sequence: TGTGCCAGTAGTACCACAGGGGATCAGCCCCAGCATTTT. Its translation is CASSTTGDQPQHF.